This T cell receptor (beta chain) derives from a study of blood T cell repertoires in COVID-19. Looking at the study overall: Samples representing acute and convalescent COVID-19 were sourced from the United States, Italy and Spain. Sample material is recorded as cDNA or gDNA derived from T cells, B-cell-depleted T cells, or PBMCs.

In the authors' methods: Estimates of nucleated cell counts were drawn from the amplification of reference gene primers. Sequencing was performed with immunoSEQ multiplex PCR; in TCRdb, only in-frame clones are kept and a portion is missing. The V and J calls and clone size come from that table; D and trimming were worked out from the DNA. This sample yields 350,000 to 450,000 clones, of which approximately 89% are seen a single time; 2.3% belongs to the top ten. Seattle patient enrollment occurred during active infection, with longitudinal follow-up thereafter. Per germline, CDR1 SGHAT and CDR2 FQNNGV. V lost 5 bases, J lost 0 bases, and 6 bases stayed unmatched. The CDR3 extends over 17 amino acids.

The origin of this receptor is a woman aged 60-75 years with COVID-19, enrolled during active disease. The sequenced sample was peripheral blood. The chain carries TRBV11-2 and TRBJ1-3, with 11 nucleotides matching TRBD1. The CDR3 loop is CASSPRDRGVSGNTIYF. The DNA for the CDR3 is TGTGCCAGCAGCCCCCGGGACAGGGGGGTCTCTGGAAACACCATATATTTT.